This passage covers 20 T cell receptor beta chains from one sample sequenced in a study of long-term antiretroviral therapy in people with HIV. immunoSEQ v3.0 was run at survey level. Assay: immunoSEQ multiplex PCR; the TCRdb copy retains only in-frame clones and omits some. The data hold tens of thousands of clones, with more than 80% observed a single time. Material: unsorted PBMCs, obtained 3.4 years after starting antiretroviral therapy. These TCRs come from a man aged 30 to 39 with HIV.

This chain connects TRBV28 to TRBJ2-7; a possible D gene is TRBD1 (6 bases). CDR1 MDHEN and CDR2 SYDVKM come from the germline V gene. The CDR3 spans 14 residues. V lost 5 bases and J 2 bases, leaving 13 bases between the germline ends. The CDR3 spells CASSLAGVTYEQYF. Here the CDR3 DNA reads TGTGCCAGCAGTCTGGCAGGGGTTACCTACGAGCAGTACTTC.

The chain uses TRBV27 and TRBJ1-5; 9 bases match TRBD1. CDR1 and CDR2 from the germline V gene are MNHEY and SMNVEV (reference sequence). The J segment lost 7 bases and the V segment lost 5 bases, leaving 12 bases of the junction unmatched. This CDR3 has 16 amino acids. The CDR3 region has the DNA TGTGCCAGCAGTCCAGCCCCCCGGACAGGGGAACAGCCCCAGCATTTT. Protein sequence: CASSPAPRTGEQPQHF.

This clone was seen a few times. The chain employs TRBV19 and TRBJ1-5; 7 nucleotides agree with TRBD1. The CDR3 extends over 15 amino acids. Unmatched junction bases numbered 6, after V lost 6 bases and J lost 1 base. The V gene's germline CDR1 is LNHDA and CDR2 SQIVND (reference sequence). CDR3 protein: CASSKGQLSNQPQHF. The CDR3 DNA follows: TGTGCCAGTAGCAAGGGACAGTTGAGCAATCAGCCCCAGCATTTT.

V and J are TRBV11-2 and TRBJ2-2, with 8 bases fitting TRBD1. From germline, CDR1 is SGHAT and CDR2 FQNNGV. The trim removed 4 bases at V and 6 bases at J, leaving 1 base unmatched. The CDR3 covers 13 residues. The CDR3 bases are TGTGCCAGCAGCTGGACAGGGCCCGGGGAGCTGTTTTTT. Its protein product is CASSWTGPGELFF. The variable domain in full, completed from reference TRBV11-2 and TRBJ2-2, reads EAGVAQSPRYKIIEKRQSVAFWCNPISGHATLYWYQQILGQGPKLLIQFQNNGVVDDSQLPKDRFSAERLKGVDSTLKIQPAKLEDSAVYLCASSWTGPGELFFGEGSRLTVL.

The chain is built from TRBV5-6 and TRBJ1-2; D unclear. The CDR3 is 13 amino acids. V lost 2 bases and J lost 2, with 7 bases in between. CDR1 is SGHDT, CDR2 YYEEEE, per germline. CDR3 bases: TGTGCCAGCAGCTTACCCAGAAACTATGGCTACACCTTC. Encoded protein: CASSLPRNYGYTF.

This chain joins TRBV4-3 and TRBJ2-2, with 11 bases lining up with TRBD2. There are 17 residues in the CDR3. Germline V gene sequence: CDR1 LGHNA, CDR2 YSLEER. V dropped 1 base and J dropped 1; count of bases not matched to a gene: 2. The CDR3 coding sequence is TGCGCCAGCAGCCAAGTCGGACTAGCGGGGAACACCGGGGAGCTGTTTTTT. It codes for CASSQVGLAGNTGELFF.

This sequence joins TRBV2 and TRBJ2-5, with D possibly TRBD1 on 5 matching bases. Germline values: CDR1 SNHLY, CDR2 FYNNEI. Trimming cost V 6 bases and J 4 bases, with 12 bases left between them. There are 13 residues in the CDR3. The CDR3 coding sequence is TGTGCCAGCAGGCCAAGGGGATCAGAGACCCAGTACTTC. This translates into CASRPRGSETQYF.

The DNA of the CDR3 is TGCGCCAGCAGCCAAGGGAACGTAGCGGGAGGCGCAGATACGCAGTATTTT. Translation: CASSQGNVAGGADTQYF. The chain combines TRBV4-3 with TRBJ2-3; 10 bases are a match to TRBD2. The CDR3 has 17 residues. J gave up 4 bases and V 1 base, and 8 bases lay outside the gene matches. The V gene's germline CDR1 is LGHNA and CDR2 YSLEER.

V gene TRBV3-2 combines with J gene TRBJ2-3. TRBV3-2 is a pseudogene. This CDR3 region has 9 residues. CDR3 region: CASSYTQYF. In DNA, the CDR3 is TGTGCCAGCAGTTATACGCAGTATTTT.

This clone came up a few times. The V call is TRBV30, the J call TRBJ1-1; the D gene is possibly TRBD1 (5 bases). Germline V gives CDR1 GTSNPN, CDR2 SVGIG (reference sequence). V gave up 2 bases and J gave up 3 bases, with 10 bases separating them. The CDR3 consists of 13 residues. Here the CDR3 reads CAWSRQRHTEAFF. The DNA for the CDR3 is TGTGCCTGGAGTAGACAGCGGCACACTGAAGCTTTCTTT.

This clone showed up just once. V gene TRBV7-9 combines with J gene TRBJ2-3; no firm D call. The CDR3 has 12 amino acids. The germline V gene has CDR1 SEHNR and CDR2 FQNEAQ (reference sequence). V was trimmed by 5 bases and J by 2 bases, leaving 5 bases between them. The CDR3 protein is CASSPSTDTQYF. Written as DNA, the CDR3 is TGTGCCAGCAGCCCGTCCACAGATACGCAGTATTTT.

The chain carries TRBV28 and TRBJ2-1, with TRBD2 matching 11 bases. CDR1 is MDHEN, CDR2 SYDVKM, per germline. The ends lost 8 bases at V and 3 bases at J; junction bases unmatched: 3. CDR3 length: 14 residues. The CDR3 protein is CASGTSGSYNEQFF. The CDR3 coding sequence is TGTGCCAGCGGAACTAGCGGGAGCTACAATGAGCAGTTCTTC.

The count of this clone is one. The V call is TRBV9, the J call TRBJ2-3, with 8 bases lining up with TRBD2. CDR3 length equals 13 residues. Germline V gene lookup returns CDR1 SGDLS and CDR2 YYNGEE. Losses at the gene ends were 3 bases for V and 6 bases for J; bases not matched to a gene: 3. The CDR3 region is CASSARLADTQYF. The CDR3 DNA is TGTGCCAGCAGCGCCCGACTAGCGGATACGCAGTATTTT.

The chain's CDR3 is CASSQDRASTDTQYF. CDR3 DNA sequence: TGTGCCAGCAGCCAGGACAGGGCCAGCACAGATACGCAGTATTTT. V usage is TRBV7-6 and J usage is TRBJ2-3; 8 bases are shared with TRBD1. Germline CDR1 reads SGHVS; CDR2 reads FNYEAQ. Losses at the gene ends were 5 bases for V and 0 bases for J; bases not matched to a gene: 4. The CDR3 consists of 15 residues.

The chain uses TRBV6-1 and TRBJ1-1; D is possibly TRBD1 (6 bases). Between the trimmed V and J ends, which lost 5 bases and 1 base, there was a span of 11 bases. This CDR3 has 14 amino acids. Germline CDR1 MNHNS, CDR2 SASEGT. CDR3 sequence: CASSHRESNTEAFF. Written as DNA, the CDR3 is TGTGCCAGCAGTCACAGGGAATCGAACACTGAAGCTTTCTTT.

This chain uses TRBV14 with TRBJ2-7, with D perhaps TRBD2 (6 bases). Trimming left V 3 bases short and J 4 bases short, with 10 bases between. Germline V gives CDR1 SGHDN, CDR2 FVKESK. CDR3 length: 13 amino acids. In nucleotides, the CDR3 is TGTGCCAGCAGCCACGGGAGAGGTTACGAGCAGTACTTC. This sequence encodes CASSHGRGYEQYF. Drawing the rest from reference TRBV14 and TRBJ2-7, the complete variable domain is EAGVTQFPSHSVIEKGQTVTLRCDPISGHDNLYWYRRVMGKEIKFLLHFVKESKQDESGMPNNRFLAERTGGTYSTLKVQPAELEDSGVYFCASSHGRGYEQYFGPGTRLTVT.

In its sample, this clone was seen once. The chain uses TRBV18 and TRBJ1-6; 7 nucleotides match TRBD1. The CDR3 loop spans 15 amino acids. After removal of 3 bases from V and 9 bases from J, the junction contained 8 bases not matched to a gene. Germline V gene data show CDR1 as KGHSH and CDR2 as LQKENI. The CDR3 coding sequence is TGTGCCAGCTCACCGTACGAGACAGGGACTTCACCCCTCCACTTT. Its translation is CASSPYETGTSPLHF. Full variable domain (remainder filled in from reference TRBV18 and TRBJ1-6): NAGVMQNPRHLVRRRGQEARLRCSPMKGHSHVYWYRQLPEEGLKFMVYLQKENIIDESGMPKERFSAEFPKEGPSILRIQQVVRGDSAAYFCASSPYETGTSPLHFGNGTRLTVT.

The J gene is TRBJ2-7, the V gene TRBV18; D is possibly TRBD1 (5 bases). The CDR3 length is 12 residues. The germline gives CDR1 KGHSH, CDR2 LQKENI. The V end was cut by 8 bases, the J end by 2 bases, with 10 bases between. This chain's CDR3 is CASSGATYEQYF. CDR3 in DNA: TGTGCCAGCAGTGGGGCGACCTACGAGCAGTACTTC.

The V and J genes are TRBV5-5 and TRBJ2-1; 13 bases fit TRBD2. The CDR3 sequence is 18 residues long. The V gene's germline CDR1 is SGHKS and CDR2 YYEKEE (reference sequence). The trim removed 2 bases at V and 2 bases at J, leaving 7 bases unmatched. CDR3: CASSFGLAGVKPYNEQFF. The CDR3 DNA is TGTGCCAGCAGCTTCGGACTAGCGGGAGTTAAGCCCTACAATGAGCAGTTCTTC.

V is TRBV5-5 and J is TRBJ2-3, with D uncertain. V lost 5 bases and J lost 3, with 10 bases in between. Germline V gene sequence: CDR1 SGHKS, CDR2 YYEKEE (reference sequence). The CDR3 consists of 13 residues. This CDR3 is CASRQQPTDTQYF. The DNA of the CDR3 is TGTGCCAGCAGACAGCAACCTACAGATACGCAGTATTTT.